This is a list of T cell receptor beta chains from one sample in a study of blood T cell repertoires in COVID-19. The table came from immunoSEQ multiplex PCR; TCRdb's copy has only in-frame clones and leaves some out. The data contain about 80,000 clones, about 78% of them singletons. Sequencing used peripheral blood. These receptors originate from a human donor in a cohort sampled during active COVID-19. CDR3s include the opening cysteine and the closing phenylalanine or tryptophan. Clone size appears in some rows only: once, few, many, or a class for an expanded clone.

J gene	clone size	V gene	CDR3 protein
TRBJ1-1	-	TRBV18	CASSPSPTGTEAFF
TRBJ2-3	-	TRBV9	CASSVSAGTDTQYF
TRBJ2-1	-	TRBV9	CASSDRDRGLSSYNEQFF
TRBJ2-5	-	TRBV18	CASSPPELSQYF
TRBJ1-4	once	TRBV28	CASMVGVEEKLFF
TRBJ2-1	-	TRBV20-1	CSARESLQFF
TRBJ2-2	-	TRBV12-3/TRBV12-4	CASPDRNTGELFF
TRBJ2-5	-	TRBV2	CASSGQGAGETQYF
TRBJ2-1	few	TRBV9	CASSPRSGTTAHEQFF
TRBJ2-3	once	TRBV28	CASSSTGGASTDTQYF
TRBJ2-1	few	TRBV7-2	CASALTSGGLYNEQFF
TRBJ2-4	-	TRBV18	CASSPNQDRGSIQYF
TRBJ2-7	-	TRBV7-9	CASRDRGSYEQYF
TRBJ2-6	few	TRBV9	CASSVGRPELTF
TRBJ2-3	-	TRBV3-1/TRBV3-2	CASSQGLLSGDTQYF
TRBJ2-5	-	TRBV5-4	CASSPDLAQETQYF
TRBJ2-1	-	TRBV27	CASSPPGDYNEQFF
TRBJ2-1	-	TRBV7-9	CASSFGLAQFF
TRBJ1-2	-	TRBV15	CATSEDRGRGYTF
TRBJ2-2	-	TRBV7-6	CASSLDTGGGGELFF
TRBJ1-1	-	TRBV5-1	CATASGTDNTEAFF
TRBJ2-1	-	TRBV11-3	CASSLEGTSGKTNEQFF
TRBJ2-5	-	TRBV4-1	CASSQDRGAAQETQYF
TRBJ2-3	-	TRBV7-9	CASSPSGGSTDTQYF
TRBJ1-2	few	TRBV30	CAWSRGNYGYTF
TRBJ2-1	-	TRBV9	CASSVDPSGYNEQFF
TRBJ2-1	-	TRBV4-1	CASSQFSSGSYNEQFF
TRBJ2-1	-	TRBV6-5	CASTYLRGPANEQFF
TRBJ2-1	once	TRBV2	CASRQGADEQFF
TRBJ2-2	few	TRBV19	CASSIGNAGVLHGELFF
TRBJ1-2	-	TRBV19	CASSISGVRYGYTF
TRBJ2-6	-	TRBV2	CASSVWIDDRAGANVLTF
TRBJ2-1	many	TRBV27	CASSSRRGGNEQFF
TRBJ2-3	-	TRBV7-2	CASSLVLDVYIDTQYF
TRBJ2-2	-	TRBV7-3	CASSPQQGNTGELFF
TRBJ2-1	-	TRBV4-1	CASSQDGWDGGNYNEQFF
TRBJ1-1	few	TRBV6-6	CASSADSEAFF